This TCR beta chain appears in the sequencing data of a study of blood T cell repertoires in COVID-19. For the study at large: Sites across the United States, Italy and Spain contributed samples from acute and convalescent COVID-19. PBMCs, B-cell-depleted T cells, or T cells provided the cDNA or gDNA that made up the material.

This clone counts as medium-sized. Generated by immunoSEQ multiplex PCR, the TCRdb table keeps only in-frame clones and is missing some. The sample consists of 130,000 or so clones, more than 60% of them appearing once. Germline loops: CDR1 MNHEY, CDR2 SVGEGT. J was trimmed by 7 bases and V by 5 bases; bases with no gene match: 10. CDR3 length equals 15 residues. Material: peripheral blood. The TCR comes from a woman aged 70-85 years with acute or convalescent COVID-19. The rearrangement joins TRBV6-2 or TRBV6-3 to TRBJ1-2; 10 nucleotides align to TRBD1. The CDR3 DNA sequence: TGTGCCAGCAGTCCCCGGGACAGGGGATGGAGTGGCTACACCTTC. This encodes CASSPRDRGWSGYTF.